A selection of T cell receptor beta chains follows, all from one sample in a study of shared clonotypes between healthy human individuals. TCRdb's table, derived via immunoSEQ multiplex PCR, lists solely in-frame clones and lacks some. The repertoire holds under 600,000 clones, with around 96% as singletons. Sequenced: naive CD4+ T cells sorted from blood. The receptors come from a woman aged 25 to 45 in good health. The CDR3 runs from the conserved cysteine through the conserved F or W. D genes are given only for firm matches. A clone size is listed for some rows: how often the clone was seen (once, few, many), or a class if it is expanded.

d_call	v_call	j_call	clone_size	cdr3_length	cdr3_nt	cdr3_aa
TRBD2	TRBV30	TRBJ2-2	-	17	TGTGCCTGGAGTGATACTGGACTAGCGGGGAACACCGGGGAGCTGTTTTTT	CAWSDTGLAGNTGELFF
-	TRBV11-2	TRBJ2-2	few	14	TGTGCCAGCAGCTTTCTGCCCGACACCGGGGAGCTGTTTTTT	CASSFLPDTGELFF
TRBD2	TRBV7-8	TRBJ2-5	-	16	TGTGCCAGCAGTTCAAGACTAGCGGGAGTAAGAGAGACCCAGTACTTC	CASSSRLAGVRETQYF
-	TRBV14	TRBJ2-1	-	13	TGTGCCAGCAGCCAAGAGGTAGCCCATGAGCAGTTCTTC	CASSQEVAHEQFF
-	TRBV30	TRBJ2-5	-	13	TGTGCCTGGAGTTCCGGCCAAACGGGGACCCAGTACTTC	CAWSSGQTGTQYF
TRBD1	TRBV4-1	TRBJ2-7	-	15	TGCGCCAGCAGCCAAGAAGGGACAGGCCCCTACGAGCAGTACTTC	CASSQEGTGPYEQYF
-	TRBV29-1	TRBJ1-1	-	13	TGCAGCGTTGTAGTTGTTGGGGGCGCTGAAGCTTTCTTT	CSVVVVGGAEAFF
TRBD1	TRBV18	TRBJ1-1	-	15	TGTGCCAGCTCACCTCCCTCGAGGGGGCGAGCTGAAGCTTTCTTT	CASSPPSRGRAEAFF
-	TRBV20-1	TRBJ2-5	once	11	TGCAGTGCTAGCGGACCTGGGACCCAGTACTTC	CSASGPGTQYF
TRBD2	TRBV7-3	TRBJ2-3	-	16	TGTGCCAGCAGCCCGGGGACTAGCGGGAGTTCAGATACGCAGTATTTT	CASSPGTSGSSDTQYF
-	TRBV11-2	TRBJ2-1	once	16	TGTGCCAGCAGCTTAGGGGGGGCGGGAGATAGGAATGAGCAGTTCTTC	CASSLGGAGDRNEQFF
-	TRBV6-1	TRBJ1-1	-	13	TGTGCCAGCAGTGTTACGGGGTTTAATGAAGCTTTCTTT	CASSVTGFNEAFF
-	TRBV4-1	TRBJ2-5	-	14	TGCGCCAGCAGCCAGAGGGACTACCAAGAGACCCAGTACTTC	CASSQRDYQETQYF
TRBD1	TRBV29-1	TRBJ1-1	-	13	TGCAGCGTTGTACGAGACAGGGCCCCTGAAGCTTTCTTT	CSVVRDRAPEAFF
-	TRBV19	TRBJ2-3	-	12	TGTGCCAGTAGTTCCAGTTCGGATACGCAGTATTTT	CASSSSSDTQYF
-	TRBV28	TRBJ1-1	-	14	TGTGCCAGCAGTTGGGATACAGGGAACACTGAAGCTTTCTTT	CASSWDTGNTEAFF
-	TRBV21-1	TRBJ2-2	-	13	TGTGCCAGCAGCAAACGGATCTGCGGGGAGCTGTTTTTT	CASSKRICGELFF
-	TRBV5-4	TRBJ2-1	-	15	TGTGCCAGCAGCTTAAGTAGCGTCCCTGGGAATGAGCAGTTCTTC	CASSLSSVPGNEQFF
-	TRBV5-3	TRBJ1-5	-	15	TGTGCCAGAAGCTTGGAGGGCTGTAGCAATCAGCCCCAGCATTTT	CARSLEGCSNQPQHF
-	TRBV18	TRBJ1-2	-	15	TGTGCCAGCTCACCGGGGGCAGTAGCTAACTATGGCTACACCTTC	CASSPGAVANYGYTF
TRBD1	TRBV7-9	TRBJ1-2	once	14	TGTGCCAGCAGCTCCCGAACAGGGGGAGGTGGCTACACCTTC	CASSSRTGGGGYTF
-	TRBV7-8	TRBJ1-5	-	14	TGTGCCAGCAGCCCCCGCAGAGCCCTCGGGCCCCAGCATTTT	CASSPRRALGPQHF
TRBD1	TRBV27	TRBJ1-2	-	13	TGTGCCAGCAGTTTTAACAGGGGGGATGGCTACACCTTC	CASSFNRGDGYTF
-	TRBV4-1	TRBJ2-1	-	16	TGCGCCAGCAGCCAACCGACGGCCCGTACCTACAATGAGCAGTTCTTC	CASSQPTARTYNEQFF
TRBD1	TRBV2	TRBJ2-5	once	14	TGTGCCAGCAGCAAGACAGGGGCCCGCGAGACCCAGTACTTC	CASSKTGARETQYF
-	TRBV5-1	TRBJ2-1	few	15	TGCGCCAGCAGCTTGGATACTGGTTCCTACAATGAGCAGTTCTTC	CASSLDTGSYNEQFF
-	TRBV7-9	TRBJ1-1	-	12	TGTGCCAGCAGCACCCAGGGGTCTGAAGCTTTCTTT	CASSTQGSEAFF
-	TRBV27	TRBJ1-2	-	13	TGTGCCAGCAGTTTTACAGCCGCCGATGGCTACACCTTC	CASSFTAADGYTF
-	TRBV19	TRBJ2-7	-	18	TGTGCCAGTAGTACCATCGCGCATACCCGGGACTTCTCCTACGAGCAGTACTTC	CASSTIAHTRDFSYEQYF
-	TRBV9	TRBJ1-4	-	15	TGTGCCAGCAGCGCCTTGGGACGGGGGAATGAAAAACTGTTTTTT	CASSALGRGNEKLFF
-	TRBV28	TRBJ2-2	-	13	TGTGCCAGCAGTCTCCGGACGCCCGGGGAGCTGTTTTTT	CASSLRTPGELFF
TRBD2	TRBV7-9	TRBJ2-3	-	17	TGTGCCAGCAGCTCCCCGGCTAGCGGGTCTAGCACAGATACGCAGTATTTT	CASSSPASGSSTDTQYF
TRBD1	TRBV7-2	TRBJ2-1	-	13	TGTGCCAGCAGCTTGCAGGGGACAGGGGGCCACTTCTTC	CASSLQGTGGHFF
-	TRBV13	TRBJ2-7	-	17	TGTGCCAGCAGCTTAGAAGGCTGGGAAGCAAGTTCCTACGAGCAGTACTTC	CASSLEGWEASSYEQYF
-	TRBV6-6	TRBJ2-7	-	14	TGTGCCAGCAGTTACCTTCAGGACGGTCACGAGCAGTACTTC	CASSYLQDGHEQYF
TRBD2	TRBV2	TRBJ2-7	-	14	TGTGCCAGCAGGGCTCTAGCGGATTCCTACGAGCAGTACTTC	CASRALADSYEQYF
TRBD2	TRBV7-2	TRBJ2-1	-	14	TGTGCCAGCAGCGCGGGACTAGCGGTCAATGAGCAGTTCTTC	CASSAGLAVNEQFF
-	TRBV15	TRBJ2-7	-	16	TGTGCCACCAGCAGAACTGGTAGACGTCTAACGGACGAGCAGTACTTC	CATSRTGRRLTDEQYF
TRBD2	TRBV5-8	TRBJ2-7	-	19	TGTGCCAGCAGCTTGAACTCGATAGCGGGAGGGGTGCAGATATACGAGCAGTACTTC	CASSLNSIAGGVQIYEQYF
-	TRBV5-1	TRBJ2-3	-	15	TGCGCCAGCTGGAAGACAGATCTAAACACAGATACGCAGTATTTT	CASWKTDLNTDTQYF
-	TRBV14	TRBJ2-7	-	16	TGTGCCAGCAGCCCCCTACGGGACACCTCTTCCTACGAGCAGTACTTC	CASSPLRDTSSYEQYF